This T cell receptor beta chain was sequenced in a study of CD8 T cells in Susac syndrome. After extraction with the RNeasy kit, about 0.5 to 1 ug of the RNA was reverse transcribed using random hexamers. Amplification of TCR beta CDR3 was carried out by immunoSEQ multiplex PCR, which covered 54 Vbeta and 13 Jbeta segments. TCRdb reanalysed the immunoSEQ multiplex PCR reads using MiXCR and keeps one entry per CDR3 protein. The sample includes about 400,000 distinct CDR3 sequences, around 83% of them seen just once. The CDR3 consists of 15 residues. The V end was cut by 0 bases, the J end by 0 bases, with 8 bases between. The germline gives CDR1 SGHDN, CDR2 FVKESK. This clonotype came up once.

Sample: CD8+ T cells from PBMCs. The TCR sequence derives from a human donor with multiple sclerosis. This sequence joins TRBV14 and TRBJ1-1, with D unclear. Written as DNA, the CDR3 is TGTGCCAGCAGCCAAGATCTGTTCTTGAACACTGAAGCTTTCTTT. It specifies CASSQDLFLNTEAFF.